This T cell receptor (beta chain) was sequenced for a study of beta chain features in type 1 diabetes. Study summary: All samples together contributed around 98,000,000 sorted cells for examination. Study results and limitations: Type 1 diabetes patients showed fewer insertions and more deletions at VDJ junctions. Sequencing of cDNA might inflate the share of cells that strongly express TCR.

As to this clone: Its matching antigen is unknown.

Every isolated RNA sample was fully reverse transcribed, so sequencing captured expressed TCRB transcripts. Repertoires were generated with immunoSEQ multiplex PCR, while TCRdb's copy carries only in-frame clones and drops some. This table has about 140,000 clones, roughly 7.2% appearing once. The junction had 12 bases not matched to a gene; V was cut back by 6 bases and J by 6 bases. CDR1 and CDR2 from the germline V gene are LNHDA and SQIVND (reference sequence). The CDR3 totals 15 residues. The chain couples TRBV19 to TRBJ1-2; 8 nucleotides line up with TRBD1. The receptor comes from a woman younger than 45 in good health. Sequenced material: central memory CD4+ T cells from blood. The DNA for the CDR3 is TGTGCCAGTAGACCCCTGGACAGGGAAAAGGATGGCTACACCTTC. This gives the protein CASRPLDREKDGYTF.